What follows are 24 T cell receptor beta chains derived from one specimen sequenced in a study of T cell repertoires in cytomegalovirus infection. Their antigens are not known. One entry per CDR3 protein results from TCRdb running MiXCR on the reads. Of 900,000 to 950,000 distinct CDR3 sequences in the sample, around 32% are singletons; the top ten hold roughly an eighth. The sample was cultured CD8+ T cells from PBMCs, taken from culture after CMV antigen stimulation. These receptors all stem from a human donor in good health (CMV status not recorded). Some clones in this sample may be carry-over from other donors' samples.

This clonotype was counted only a few times. The V gene is TRBV12-3 or TRBV12-4, the J gene TRBJ1-2; TRBD1 might be the D (5 bases). V lost 1 base and J 4 bases, leaving 10 bases between the germline ends. The CDR3 sequence is 14 residues long. The CDR3 DNA is TGTGCCAGCAGTTTAGGTGGGACTCTCTATGGCTACACCTTC. Amino acid sequence: CASSLGGTLYGYTF.

The V gene is TRBV6-6, the J gene TRBJ2-7, with D tentatively TRBD1 (5 bases). Germline CDR1 reads MNHNY; CDR2 reads SVGAGI (reference sequence). This CDR3 is built from 11 residues. Trimming stripped 8 bases from V and 5 bases from J, with 10 bases between. The CDR3 DNA sequence: TGTGCCAGCCGGCAGGGAAACGAGCAGTACGTC. Translated, it gives CASRQGNEQYV.

This clonotype was picked up one time. The CDR3 DNA is TGTGCCAGCAGTTTATACAGGGGTCTGAATCAGCCCCAGCATTTT. This gives the protein CASSLYRGLNQPQHF. The chain combines TRBV27 with TRBJ1-5, with TRBD1 matching 7 bases. Germline CDR1 MNHEY, CDR2 SMNVEV (reference sequence). V dropped 1 base and J dropped 4; count of bases not matched to a gene: 4. CDR3 length: 15 residues.

J is TRBJ2-1 and V is TRBV10-2, with 13 bases fitting TRBD2. Trimming cost V 10 bases and J 4 bases; bases outside gene matches: 7. The CDR3 spans 15 residues. From germline, CDR1 is WSHSY and CDR2 SAAADI. The DNA of the CDR3 is TGCGCCATGACTAGCGGGGGGACTACGTACAATGAGCAGTTCTTC. This translates into CAMTSGGTTYNEQFF.

This clonotype was detected ten times or more. The CDR3 DNA reads as TGTGCCAGCAGCTCGGGACCCGGGACAGGGGCCGATGGCTACACCTTC. The encoded protein is CASSSGPGTGADGYTF. The chain is built from TRBV7-8 and TRBJ1-2, with TRBD1 matching 10 bases. The CDR3 totals 16 residues. After removal of 4 bases from V and 6 bases from J, the junction contained 11 bases not matched to a gene. Germline CDR1 reads SGHVS; CDR2 reads FQNEAQ.

This clonotype turned up a few times. This chain connects TRBV20-1 to TRBJ1-3, with no clear D. This CDR3 comprises 16 residues. Germline V CDR1 and CDR2: DFQATT, SNEGSKA (reference sequence). The V end was cut by 6 bases, the J end by 0 bases, with 18 bases between. The CDR3 sequence is CSALPSAGFSGNTIYF. The DNA for the CDR3 is TGCAGTGCCCTACCCTCCGCGGGGTTCTCTGGAAACACCATATATTTT.

This chain connects TRBV3-1 to TRBJ2-1; 9 bases match TRBD2. The V gene's germline CDR1 is LGHDT and CDR2 YNNKEL (reference sequence). The V gene end was trimmed by 0 bases and the J gene end by 9 bases; junction bases not matched to a gene: 9. The CDR3 is made up of 16 amino acids. In DNA, the CDR3 is TGTGCCAGCAGCCAAGATCCGGCGGGGGGGCAGGGTGAGCAGTTCTTC. Amino acids: CASSQDPAGGQGEQFF.

This chain links TRBV6-5 with TRBJ1-4; possible D gene TRBD1, 5 bases. CDR3 length: 14 amino acids. The germline V and J ends were trimmed by 5 bases and 4 bases, with 11 bases remaining between them. The V gene's germline CDR1 is MNHEY and CDR2 SVGAGI. For the CDR3, the DNA is TGTGCCAGCAGTATGGGGGGTGGTAATGAAAAACTGTTTTTT. This sequence encodes CASSMGGGNEKLFF.

This rearrangement joins TRBV7-9 to TRBJ1-1; D is unresolved. This CDR3 has 15 residues. Looked up from germline, CDR1 is SEHNR and CDR2 is FQNEAQ (reference sequence). V dropped 5 bases and J dropped 3 bases, with 16 bases sitting between them. CDR3 protein: CASSIAQTGDTEAFF. The CDR3 bases are TGTGCCAGCAGCATCGCGCAGACTGGGGACACTGAAGCTTTCTTT.

There are many counts of this clonotype. V is TRBV7-2 and J is TRBJ2-7; D not resolved. The V gene lost 5 bases and the J gene lost 7 bases, with 15 bases spanning the gap. Germline V lookup: CDR1 SGHTA, CDR2 FQGNSA. The CDR3 totals 13 residues. In DNA form, the CDR3 reads TGTGCCAGCAGCCCGCGACTCGCCGGGGAGCAGTACGTC. Translated, it gives CASSPRLAGEQYV.

This chain links TRBV7-4 with TRBJ2-7; TRBD2 matches 7 bases. Per germline, CDR1 SGHVT and CDR2 SQSDAQ. The CDR3 totals 14 residues. The ends lost 2 bases at V and 3 bases at J; junction bases unmatched: 4. The CDR3 sequence: CASSLKASGYEQYV. The CDR3 DNA reads TGTGCCAGCAGCTTAAAGGCTAGCGGCTACGAGCAGTACGTC.

This clonotype was counted a few times. V gene TRBV27 combines with J gene TRBJ2-7; TRBD1 aligns across 7 bases. Looked up from germline, CDR1 is MNHEY and CDR2 is SMNVEV (reference sequence). This CDR3 has 14 residues. V lost 0 bases to trimming and J lost 4 bases; unmatched junction nucleotides: 3. This CDR3 reads CASSLSKGAYEQYV. The CDR3 region has the DNA TGTGCCAGCAGTTTATCGAAGGGGGCTTACGAGCAGTACGTC.

The chain joins TRBV4-2 to TRBJ2-1; 12 bases are shared with TRBD1. The CDR3 is 15 residues long. Unmatched junction bases numbered 5, after V lost 4 bases and J lost 7 bases. The V gene's germline CDR1 is LGHNA and CDR2 YNFKEQ. The CDR3 here is CASSLGTGGLNEQFF. Written as DNA, the CDR3 is TGTGCCAGCAGCCTGGGGACAGGGGGCTTGAATGAGCAGTTCTTC.

This chain joins TRBV4-3 and TRBJ2-6, with D possibly being TRBD1 (6 bases). The CDR3 loop spans 17 amino acids. Per germline, CDR1 LGHNA and CDR2 YSLEER. The V and J ends lost 4 bases and 1 base respectively, with 14 bases between them. CDR3 in DNA: TGCGCCAGCAGCCCAGGGGCCACAGGGTCTGGGGCCAACGTCCTGACTTTC. It specifies CASSPGATGSGANVLTF.

This clonotype showed up just once. The chain links TRBV19 to TRBJ2-1; 7 nucleotides line up with TRBD2. This CDR3 contains 16 residues. With 1 base clipped from V and 4 bases from J, the junction kept 7 bases outside the gene matches. The germline CDR1 and CDR2 sequences are LNHDA and SQIVND (reference sequence). In nucleotides, the CDR3 is TGTGCCAGTAGTATAGCGGGGGGACTTCTTTACAATGAGCAGTTCTTC. Translated: CASSIAGGLLYNEQFF. Drawing the rest from reference TRBV19 and TRBJ2-1, the complete variable domain is DGGITQSPKYLFRKEGQNVTLSCEQNLNHDAMYWYRQDPGQGLRLIYYSQIVNDFQKGDIAEGYSVSREKKESFPLTVTSAQKNPTAFYLCASSIAGGLLYNEQFFGPGTRLTVL.

There are a few counts of this clonotype. At one boundary the junction diverges from the germline segment, which might be a read error. The gene calls are TRBV7-7 and TRBJ1-5; a weak D match, TRBD1 (6 bases). The CDR3 covers 16 residues. Germline V gene data show CDR1 as SSHAT and CDR2 as FNYEAQ (reference sequence). The CDR3 here is CASSVSRGSRNQPQHF. In DNA form, the CDR3 reads TGTGCTAGCAGCGTTAGCAGGGGTAGCCGCAATCAGCCCCAGCATTTT.

The V gene is TRBV29-1, the J gene TRBJ1-1; weak D call: TRBD1 (5 bases). Germline lookup yields CDR1 SQVTM and CDR2 ANQGSEA. CDR3 length: 18 amino acids. Trimming shortened V by 0 bases and J by 6 bases, and 26 bases separated the two germline ends. CDR3 in amino acids: CSVEDWAQGRGTLSEAFF. DNA for the CDR3: TGCAGCGTTGAAGATTGGGCGCAGGGAAGGGGTACTTTATCTGAAGCTTTCTTT.

This clonotype was observed a handful of times. The rearrangement links TRBV6-1 to TRBJ2-1; D may correspond to TRBD1 or TRBD2 (5 bases each). Germline CDR1 is MNHNS and CDR2 is SASEGT. Trimming cost V 3 bases and J 3 bases, with 12 bases left between them. The CDR3 is made up of 15 amino acids. The CDR3 coding sequence is TGTGCCAGCAGTGAGCCATGGGGGAGCTACAATGAGCAGTTCTTC. It specifies CASSEPWGSYNEQFF.

This clonotype was observed at least ten times. The chain employs TRBV7-9 and TRBJ2-7; D ambiguous. The CDR3 sequence is 14 residues long. CDR1 and CDR2 (germline): SEHNR, FQNEAQ (reference sequence). Trimming cost V 1 base and J 1 base, with 8 bases left between them. Here the CDR3 reads CASSLDARSYEQYV. DNA for the CDR3: TGTGCCAGCAGCTTAGACGCAAGATCCTACGAGCAGTACGTC.

This sequence joins TRBV24-1 and TRBJ1-1; D uncertain. From germline, CDR1 is KGHDR and CDR2 SFDVKD. Trimming cost V 5 bases and J 3 bases, with 9 bases left between them. The CDR3 is made up of 13 amino acids. CDR3 protein: CATSGTDYTEAFF. The CDR3 DNA is TGTGCCACCAGTGGAACAGACTACACTGAAGCTTTCTTT.

This clonotype was recorded a few times. The chain uses TRBV7-9 and TRBJ2-4; D is undetermined. Germline loops: CDR1 SEHNR, CDR2 FQNEAQ (reference sequence). CDR3 length equals 15 residues. The germline V and J ends were trimmed by 3 bases and 1 base, with 10 bases remaining between them. CDR3 region: CASSFPGAAKNIQYF. Written as DNA, the CDR3 is TGTGCCAGCAGCTTTCCGGGCGCTGCCAAAAACATTCAGTACTTC.

This clonotype was counted a few times. V usage is TRBV14 and J usage is TRBJ1-4, with no clear D. V lost 0 bases to trimming and J lost 5 bases, with 19 bases between them. Germline V CDR1 and CDR2: SGHDN, FVKESK. The CDR3 extends over 18 amino acids. The CDR3 loop reads CASSQDEPPDQLNEKLFF. The DNA for the CDR3 is TGTGCCAGCAGCCAAGATGAGCCGCCGGACCAGCTAAATGAAAAACTGTTTTTT.

The chain has TRBV13 and TRBJ1-5; D not certain. This CDR3 is 13 amino acids long. CDR1 PRHDT and CDR2 FYEKMQ come from the germline V gene (reference sequence). V lost 0 bases, J lost 5 bases, and 5 bases lay in between. CDR3 coding DNA: TGTGCCAGCAGCTTAGGCCTGTATCAGCCCCAGCATTTT. Translation gives CASSLGLYQPQHF.

About this clonotype itself: This sequence may be a read error, since a much larger clone differs from it by one base. This chain connects TRBV7-8 to TRBJ2-3, with TRBD1 matching over 8 bases. The CDR3 consists of 15 residues. Germline loops: CDR1 SGHVS, CDR2 FQNEAQ. Trimming removed 6 bases from V and 4 bases from J; junction bases left unmatched: 9. In DNA form, the CDR3 reads TGTGCCAGCAGTTGGGTGAGGACAGGGTCAGATACGCAGTATTTT. This gives the protein CASSWVRTGSDTQYF.